The entry that follows covers one T cell receptor beta chain sequence. There is no known antigen for this receptor. No much larger clone exists at a distance of one base, and base qualities are not known. This specimen belongs to a study of blood T cell repertoires in COVID-19 (TCRdb year 2020). In the study overall: The collaborator samples originated in the United States, Italy and Spain and spanned the acute and convalescent phases of COVID-19. The repertoires were released in a freely available public database intended as a resource for research on the immune response to SARS-CoV-2. The samples were drawn from two sources: the first 160 participants of the ongoing ImmuneRACE study, and over 1,000 subjects contributed by 6 global collaborators. Sample metadata almost always included a de-identified subject ID, COVID-19 status, age in years and sex. HLA class I and class II types, where available, came from metadata supplied by the sample provider rather than from assay-based typing. Subjects who had been exposed to COVID-19, were actively infected with it, or had recovered from it provided the deeply sampled blood TCRbeta repertoires that made up the dataset. The material from the prospective study consisted of cDNA or gDNA derived from T cells, B-cell-depleted T cells, or PBMCs. Overall study results and their limits: Clinical and demographic metadata were provided uncurated, with the amount varying by source and participant.

TCRbeta CDR3 regions were amplified from genomic DNA using the immunoSEQ Assay, a bias-controlled multiplex PCR. Under the source paper's analysis protocol: Nucleated cell counts per sample were estimated from amplification of reference gene primers within the assay. To quantify the absolute abundance of each unique TCRbeta CDR3 rearrangement, sequence reads were collapsed and filtered. For each sample, productive Simpson clonality was calculated by taking the square root of Simpson's diversity index across productive rearrangements. TCRdb took over this immuneACCESS table, retaining in-frame rearrangements with V and J assigned. Such tables are incomplete; in checked studies, under half of the missing clones stem from an unresolved V gene, and the remainder is unexplained. The DNA was the basis for D and trimming; V, J and clone size are from that table. The sample data list tens of thousands of clones, and 84% of these were observed just once. 8.8% of the sample belongs to the ten largest clones.

The CDR3 holds 13 amino acids from the cysteine to the phenylalanine. Solely the CDR3 DNA is kept, with 39 bases framed from the first base. CDR1 MNHEY and CDR2 SMNVEV are derived from the germline V gene (reference sequence). Trimming at the junction amounts to 2 bases on V and 1 base on J, and the germline ends lie 6 bases apart. Whole blood was collected in K2EDTA tubes by collaborating institutions according to the institutions' own protocols. For TCRbeta analysis, collaborator samples were shipped as frozen whole blood, as isolated PBMCs, or as DNA extracted from either sample type. The receptor's source is a man aged 55 to 70 with acute or convalescent COVID-19. The sequenced sample was peripheral blood. Recombination linked TRBV27 to TRBJ2-7; a weak D assignment points to TRBD1 (6 bases agree). CDR3 sequence: CASSLGQSYEQYF. The sequence in DNA is TGTGCCAGCAGTTTAGGACAGTCCTACGAGCAGTACTTC.